One and the same sample provided the 24 T cell receptor beta chains below, sequenced in a study of blood T cell repertoires in COVID-19. Repertoires were generated with immunoSEQ multiplex PCR, while TCRdb's copy carries only in-frame clones and drops some. This sample yields 200,000 to 250,000 clones, of which approximately 90% are seen a single time; under 8% belongs to the top ten. The sequenced sample was peripheral blood. The receptors stem from a woman between 25 and 40 years old with COVID-19, enrolled during active disease.

There are a few counts of this clone. The J gene is TRBJ2-6, the V gene TRBV5-1; D is perhaps TRBD2 (6 bases). The CDR3 is 16 amino acids. Germline CDR1 reads SGHRS; CDR2 reads YFSETQ. Between the trimmed V and J ends, which lost 0 bases and 5 bases, there was a span of 12 bases. The DNA for the CDR3 is TGCGCCAGCAGCTTGGGCGGGGCTCGGAGGGCCAACGTCCTGACTTTC. Protein sequence: CASSLGGARRANVLTF.

The chain combines TRBV19 with TRBJ2-7; a weak D match, TRBD2 (6 bases). Deletions cut 9 bases from V and 4 bases from J, with 16 bases between. Germline lookup yields CDR1 LNHDA and CDR2 SQIVND (reference sequence). The CDR3 runs to 13 residues. In DNA form, the CDR3 reads TGTGCCAGCTCGCGGGAAGCCGGGTACGAGCAGTACTTC. Translated, it gives CASSREAGYEQYF. The variable domain in full, completed from reference TRBV19 and TRBJ2-7, reads DGGITQSPKYLFRKEGQNVTLSCEQNLNHDAMYWYRQDPGQGLRLIYYSQIVNDFQKGDIAEGYSVSREKKESFPLTVTSAQKNPTAFYLCASSREAGYEQYFGPGTRLTVT.

This chain joins TRBV28 and TRBJ1-2, with D maybe TRBD1 (6 bases). The CDR3 runs to 13 residues. V gave up 2 bases and J gave up 7 bases, with 11 bases separating them. CDR1 is MDHEN, CDR2 SYDVKM, per germline. CDR3 DNA sequence: TGTGCCAGCAGTTTAGCCACAGGGTTTGGCTACACCTTC. It is translated as CASSLATGFGYTF.

The CDR3, as DNA: TGCGCCAGCAGCCATGGGGCTGTTAACTATGGCTACACCTTC. This encodes CASSHGAVNYGYTF. V is TRBV10-2 and J is TRBJ1-2; perhaps TRBD1 as D (5 bases). The CDR3 contains 14 residues. Trimming took 6 bases from V and 1 from J, leaving 12 bases between them. Germline loops: CDR1 WSHSY, CDR2 SAAADI.

The chain carries TRBV28 and TRBJ1-2; D possibly corresponds to TRBD1 (5 bases). CDR3 size: 13 residues. Germline CDR1 is MDHEN and CDR2 is SYDVKM. V dropped 9 bases and J dropped 10 bases, with 21 bases sitting between them. CDR3 residues: CASRGGAPYDYTF. CDR3 coding DNA: TGTGCCAGTCGAGGTGGGGCCCCGTACGACTACACCTTC.

This rearrangement joins TRBV10-1 to TRBJ2-4; weak D call: TRBD2 (6 bases). CDR3 size: 16 residues. CDR1 is WNHNN and CDR2 is SYGVQD in the germline V gene (reference sequence). V lost 5 bases, J lost 6 bases, and 20 bases lay in between. The DNA of the CDR3 is TGCGCCAGCAGTTCTGAGGACGGAGGGGCTAGAAACATTCAGTACTTC. Protein: CASSSEDGGARNIQYF.

The chain joins TRBV4-2 to TRBJ2-2; no reliable D call. Trimming stripped 1 base from V and 1 base from J, with 4 bases between. Germline CDR1 LGHNA, CDR2 YNFKEQ. This CDR3 contains 14 residues. CDR3 region: CASSQGRNTGELFF. CDR3 coding DNA: TGTGCCAGCAGCCAAGGGAGGAACACCGGGGAGCTGTTTTTT.

The sample holds a few counts of this clone. The rearrangement uses TRBV10-3 and TRBJ2-7; 9 nucleotides align to TRBD1. Germline V gene lookup returns CDR1 ENHRY and CDR2 SYGVKD. The CDR3 is 14 residues long. The J segment lost 1 base and the V segment lost 11 bases, leaving 9 bases of the junction unmatched. The CDR3 nucleotides are TGTGCCGCGTCACAGGGGGCCCCTTCCTACGAGCAGTACGTC. Its protein product is CAASQGAPSYEQYV.

The chain joins TRBV21-1 to TRBJ2-5; TRBD1 reflects the table's D call only, with no check against the DNA. TRBV21-1 is listed as a pseudogene. The CDR3 runs to 19 residues. The CDR3 bases are TGTGCCAGCAGCACTAAAAGGGAGAAAAGGGGGACAGACCAAGAGACCCAGTACTTC. Translating gives CASSTKREKRGTDQETQYF.

CDR3 nucleotide sequence: TGTGCCTCGGGACCGGACAGCTACGAGCAGTACTTC. Protein: CASGPDSYEQYF. V usage is TRBV6-5 and J usage is TRBJ2-7; TRBD1 is a possible D gene (6 bases). This CDR3 spans 12 amino acids. Germline-derived CDR1 and CDR2 are MNHEY and SVGAGI. Between the trimmed V and J ends, which lost 11 bases and 3 bases, there was a span of 14 bases.

The chain has TRBV7-2 and TRBJ2-1; 11 bases map to TRBD2. The V gene end was trimmed by 1 base and the J gene end by 6 bases; junction bases not matched to a gene: 5. The CDR3 spans 16 residues. In germline, CDR1 is SGHTA, CDR2 FQGNSA. The CDR3, as DNA: TGTGCCAGCAGCTTAGGGGCTAGCGGGAGGATCAATGAGCAGTTCTTC. This translates into CASSLGASGRINEQFF.

The CDR3 region is CASSPQVFRGNTIYF. CDR3 nucleotide sequence: TGCGCCAGCAGCCCCCAGGTGTTCCGCGGAAACACCATATATTTT. V and J are TRBV4-1 and TRBJ1-3; D unclear. In germline, CDR1 is MGHRA, CDR2 YSYEKL. This CDR3 has 15 amino acids. Deletions cut 4 bases from V and 4 bases from J, with 14 bases between.

This clone has a single count. The J gene is TRBJ1-4, the V gene TRBV9; unclear D gene. Trimming removed 0 bases at V and 8 bases at J, with 8 bases between. This CDR3 has 13 residues. Germline lookup yields CDR1 SGDLS and CDR2 YYNGEE. The CDR3 DNA reads as TGTGCCAGCAGCGTAGAAGCAGGAGAAAAACTGTTTTTT. It translates to CASSVEAGEKLFF.

This rearrangement joins TRBV27 to TRBJ2-7; TRBD1 agrees at 9 bases. The CDR3 loop spans 15 amino acids. V lost 4 bases and J lost 4; bases outside the gene matches: 8. Per the germline V gene, CDR1 is MNHEY and CDR2 is SMNVEV (reference sequence). The CDR3 loop reads CASSWEGQGKYEQYF. In DNA form, the CDR3 reads TGTGCCAGCAGTTGGGAGGGACAGGGTAAATACGAGCAGTACTTC.

The CDR3 DNA sequence: TGTGCCAGCAGTTCGACAGGGGGAAGGGGCAATCAGCCCCAGCATTTT. This codes for CASSSTGGRGNQPQHF. The chain recombines TRBV27 with TRBJ1-5; TRBD1 matches 9 bases. Germline lookup yields CDR1 MNHEY and CDR2 SMNVEV (reference sequence). V lost 4 bases and J lost 2; bases outside the gene matches: 6. This CDR3 is built from 16 residues.

This clone occurred a few times. V usage is TRBV7-9 and J usage is TRBJ2-7, with D possibly being TRBD2 (5 bases). CDR3 length equals 14 residues. The germline V and J ends were trimmed by 2 bases and 5 bases, with 13 bases remaining between them. Germline V gene lookup returns CDR1 SEHNR and CDR2 FQNEAQ (reference sequence). The CDR3: CASSLSTGIDEQYV. The CDR3 DNA reads TGTGCCAGCAGCTTATCTACGGGAATAGACGAGCAGTACGTC.

V is TRBV27 and J is TRBJ2-3; 12 bases match TRBD2. V shed 5 bases, J shed 4 bases, and the junction held 13 bases outside the gene matches. This CDR3 region has 18 residues. Looked up from germline, CDR1 is MNHEY and CDR2 is SMNVEV (reference sequence). The chain's CDR3 is CASSPPSGRAPVADTQYF. For the CDR3, the DNA is TGTGCCAGCAGTCCTCCTAGCGGGAGGGCCCCGGTGGCAGATACGCAGTATTTT.

This CDR3 reads CAISDLGQRDEQFF. CDR3 sequence (DNA): TGTGCCATCAGTGATTTAGGACAGAGGGATGAGCAGTTCTTC. The rearrangement joins TRBV10-3 to TRBJ2-1; tentative D call: TRBD1 (6 bases). This CDR3 has 14 residues. V lost 3 bases and J 8 bases, leaving 14 bases between the germline ends. From germline, CDR1 is ENHRY and CDR2 SYGVKD.

This chain connects TRBV11-1 to TRBJ2-7, with D maybe TRBD1 (5 bases). In germline, CDR1 is SGHAT, CDR2 FQDESV (reference sequence). The CDR3 consists of 14 residues. V shed 5 bases and J shed 5 bases, with 16 bases lying between them. CDR3 sequence: CASSLRTLGHEQYF. CDR3 sequence (DNA): TGTGCCAGCAGCCTGCGGACACTTGGCCACGAGCAGTACTTC.

The chain carries TRBV11-3 and TRBJ1-2; 9 bases are a match to TRBD1. The V and J ends lost 5 bases and 1 base, in that order; junction bases with no gene match: 8. In germline, CDR1 is SGHNT, CDR2 YENEEA. This CDR3 has 16 residues. The CDR3 is CASSKRTGVINYGYTF. The CDR3 region has the DNA TGTGCCAGCAGCAAACGGACAGGGGTTATTAACTATGGCTACACCTTC.

J is TRBJ2-1 and V is TRBV4-1; TRBD2 aligns across 11 bases. The J segment lost 8 bases and the V segment lost 3 bases, leaving 9 bases of the junction unmatched. Germline-derived CDR1 and CDR2 are MGHRA and YSYEKL. This CDR3 region has 16 residues. Written as DNA, the CDR3 is TGCGCCAGCAGCCAGAGACTAGCGGGGCCAAGGGATGAGCAGTTCTTC. Amino acids: CASSQRLAGPRDEQFF.

V and J are TRBV19 and TRBJ1-5; possible D gene TRBD1, 5 bases. CDR1 is LNHDA, CDR2 SQIVND, per germline (reference sequence). The germline V and J ends were trimmed by 10 bases and 1 base, with 14 bases remaining between them. This CDR3 is 14 amino acids long. CDR3 bases: TGTGCCACCGGGGGTATACTAAGCAATCAGCCCCAGCATTTT. The encoded protein is CATGGILSNQPQHF.

The chain joins TRBV20-1 to TRBJ1-2; D ambiguous. This CDR3 has 11 residues. Trimming removed 7 bases from V and 1 base from J, with 7 bases in between. Germline V gives CDR1 DFQATT, CDR2 SNEGSKA (reference sequence). CDR3 sequence (DNA): TGCAGTGTGGTTAGTAACTATGGCTACACCTTC. Amino acid sequence: CSVVSNYGYTF.

The gene calls are TRBV5-5 and TRBJ2-3, with 8 bases matching TRBD2. With 2 bases clipped from V and 4 bases from J, the junction kept 21 bases outside the gene matches. This CDR3 region has 20 residues. Germline assignment: CDR1 SGHKS and CDR2 YYEKEE (reference sequence). The CDR3 spells CASSFPFGAGGPAGSDTQYF. For the CDR3, the DNA is TGTGCCAGCAGCTTCCCCTTCGGGGCGGGAGGTCCGGCCGGCTCAGATACGCAGTATTTT.